This entry concerns a single T cell receptor (beta chain). In the PCR, 60 Vbeta and 13 Jbeta primers were used. Profiling relied on immunoSEQ multiplex PCR, and the TCRdb table lists in-frame clones only, not all of them. The sample records about 130,000 clones, around 78% being singletons. The data belong to a study of cytomegalovirus exposure and HLA in healthy donors. V lost 2 bases, J lost 2 bases, and 10 bases stayed unmatched. The CDR3 covers 19 residues. Per the germline V gene, CDR1 is SGHTA and CDR2 is FQGTGA. Sequencing used PBMCs. This clonotype originated in a woman between 50 and 59 years old in good health and CMV-seronegative. The rearrangement uses TRBV7-3 and TRBJ2-1, with 12 bases fitting TRBD2. As DNA, the CDR3 is TGTGCCAGCAGCTTACTTCCGACTAGCGGGAGAGAGACCTACAATGAGCAGTTCTTC. This gives the protein CASSLLPTSGRETYNEQFF.